Below are 15 T cell receptor beta chains sequenced from a single sample in a study of identical twins. A single record per CDR3 protein comes from TCRdb applying MiXCR to the 5' RACE reads. Here the sample spans approximately 230,000 distinct CDR3 sequences, 6% to 7% being singletons. The sample also formed part of further work on T cells expressing NK-cell markers.

Sequenced: CD8+ T cells sorted from blood. The receptor set was obtained from a woman aged 18-35 years in good health.

The chain combines TRBV10-3 with TRBJ2-1, with D maybe TRBD2 (6 bases). The ends were cut back, 6 bases at V and 0 bases at J, with 12 bases in the middle. The CDR3 loop spans 15 amino acids. From germline, CDR1 is ENHRY and CDR2 SYGVKD. As DNA, the CDR3 is TGTGCCATCAGGGACGGGAGTCGCTCCTACAATGAGCAGTTCTTC. Amino acids: CAIRDGSRSYNEQFF.

This clonotype was counted a few times. The J gene is TRBJ1-1, the V gene TRBV6-5, with a tentative D call TRBD1 (5 bases). V was trimmed by 8 bases and J by 8 bases, leaving 12 bases between them. The CDR3 consists of 11 residues. CDR1 and CDR2 from the germline V gene are MNHEY and SVGAGI. CDR3 in DNA: TGTGCCAGCCTCCGGGGGGTGGAAGCTTTCTTT. This sequence encodes CASLRGVEAFF.

This clonotype appeared a few times. V is TRBV3-1 and J is TRBJ2-7; 7 bases are shared with TRBD1. Germline CDR1 LGHDT, CDR2 YNNKEL (reference sequence). The V and J ends lost 0 bases and 2 bases, in that order; junction bases with no gene match: 7. The CDR3 consists of 16 residues. The CDR3 loop reads CASSQDPDRPPYEQYF. CDR3 sequence (DNA): TGTGCCAGCAGCCAAGATCCGGACAGGCCCCCCTACGAGCAGTACTTC.

The table lists this clonotype with a few counts. The chain links TRBV12-3 or TRBV12-4 to TRBJ2-2; 8 bases fit TRBD1. The CDR3 totals 14 residues. Losses at the gene ends were 6 bases for V and 4 bases for J; bases not matched to a gene: 4. The CDR3 region is CASSYGQGTGELFF. The CDR3 coding sequence is TGTGCCAGCAGCTACGGACAGGGCACCGGGGAGCTGTTTTTT.

This clonotype was counted at least ten times. The chain uses TRBV20-1 and TRBJ2-5; 11 bases line up with TRBD2. The CDR3 has 15 residues. In germline, CDR1 is DFQATT, CDR2 SNEGSKA (reference sequence). J lost 5 bases, V lost 6 bases, and 11 bases had no gene match. The DNA for the CDR3 is TGCAGTGCAGGGGCTAGCGGGAGGTCGGGGGAGACCCAGTACTTC. Translating gives CSAGASGRSGETQYF.

The chain recombines TRBV11-2 with TRBJ1-1, with no clear D. This CDR3 comprises 13 residues. V was pared by 0 bases and J by 8 bases, with 10 bases between. Germline V lookup: CDR1 SGHAT, CDR2 FQNNGV. CDR3 amino acids: CASSLEVREEAFF. The CDR3 region has the DNA TGTGCCAGCAGCTTAGAGGTCAGAGAGGAAGCTTTCTTT.

This clonotype was seen a handful of times. The rearrangement joins TRBV29-1 to TRBJ1-2; possible D gene TRBD1, 6 bases. V was pared by 0 bases and J by 8 bases, with 13 bases between. The CDR3 is 13 amino acids. The germline V gene has CDR1 SQVTM and CDR2 ANQGSEA. CDR3 region: CSVEDGGRGGYTF. CDR3 sequence (DNA): TGCAGCGTTGAAGATGGGGGCAGGGGCGGCTACACCTTC. Variable domain in full (rest from reference TRBV29-1 and TRBJ1-2): SAVISQKPSRDICQRGTSLTIQCQVDSQVTMMFWYRQQPGQSLTLIATANQGSEATYESGFVIDKFPISRPNLTFSTLTVSNMSPEDSSIYLCSVEDGGRGGYTFGSGTRLTVV.

This clonotype was observed a few times. The chain employs TRBV12-3 or TRBV12-4 and TRBJ2-1; no reliable D call. CDR3 length: 16 amino acids. The germline V and J ends were trimmed by 3 bases and 0 bases, with 12 bases remaining between them. CDR3 nucleotide sequence: TGTGCCAGCAGTTTCCAGCGAGATAGCTCCTACAATGAGCAGTTCTTC. This gives the protein CASSFQRDSSYNEQFF.

This clonotype appeared many times. V and J are TRBV20-1 and TRBJ2-1; unclear D gene. The CDR3 sequence is 16 residues long. V lost 0 bases to trimming and J lost 0 bases, with 12 bases between them. The germline gives CDR1 DFQATT, CDR2 SNEGSKA (reference sequence). DNA for the CDR3: TGCAGTGCTAGAGATAGTGCGGTTAGCTCCTACAATGAGCAGTTCTTC. Its protein product is CSARDSAVSSYNEQFF.

This clonotype appeared many times. The genes are TRBV7-8 and TRBJ2-3, with 9 positions matching TRBD2. This CDR3 is built from 16 residues. Per the germline V gene, CDR1 is SGHVS and CDR2 is FQNEAQ. Losses at the gene ends were 5 bases for V and 2 bases for J; bases not matched to a gene: 8. The CDR3 here is CASSVLAGATTDTQYF. The CDR3 nucleotides are TGTGCCAGCAGCGTCTTAGCGGGAGCCACCACAGATACGCAGTATTTT.

In its sample, this clonotype was seen a few times. The J gene is TRBJ2-1, the V gene TRBV14; possible D gene TRBD1, 6 bases. Per the germline V gene, CDR1 is SGHDN and CDR2 is FVKESK. Deletions cut 3 bases from V and 5 bases from J, with 20 bases between. This CDR3 is built from 17 residues. CDR3 DNA sequence: TGTGCCAGCAGCCACCCATGGAACAGGGTTGGAAACAATGAGCAGTTCTTC. Translated: CASSHPWNRVGNNEQFF. Full variable domain (rest looked up from reference TRBV14 and TRBJ2-1): EAGVTQFPSHSVIEKGQTVTLRCDPISGHDNLYWYRRVMGKEIKFLLHFVKESKQDESGMPNNRFLAERTGGTYSTLKVQPAELEDSGVYFCASSHPWNRVGNNEQFFGPGTRLTVL.

The chain uses TRBV29-1 and TRBJ2-7, with D perhaps given as TRBD1 or TRBD2 (5 bases each). With 4 bases removed from V and 0 bases from J, the gap between germline ends came to 10 bases. Per the germline V gene, CDR1 is SQVTM and CDR2 is ANQGSEA. This CDR3 has 13 residues. The CDR3 sequence: CSVAGPLSYEQYF. DNA of the CDR3: TGCAGCGTTGCGGGGCCCCTCTCCTACGAGCAGTACTTC.

This clonotype has just a few counts. The chain joins TRBV9 to TRBJ2-4; no reliable D call. Germline CDR1 and CDR2: SGDLS and YYNGEE. This CDR3 has 15 residues. The germline V and J ends were trimmed by 0 bases and 0 bases, with 7 bases remaining between them. As DNA, the CDR3 is TGTGCCAGCAGCGTAGATGGGGTAGCCAAAAACATTCAGTACTTC. Translating it yields CASSVDGVAKNIQYF.

This clonotype was picked up many times. The CDR3 loop is CASSLRFGGAEQYF. The CDR3 DNA follows: TGTGCCAGCAGTTTAAGGTTCGGAGGAGCTGAGCAGTACTTC. The rearrangement joins TRBV12-3 or TRBV12-4 to TRBJ2-7; D possibly corresponds to TRBD2 (5 bases). V lost 2 bases to trimming and J lost 7 bases, with 15 bases between them. The CDR3 has 14 amino acids.

This clonotype was seen ten or more times. This rearrangement joins TRBV12-3 or TRBV12-4 to TRBJ1-4, with a weak D call TRBD1 (5 bases). V was shortened by 1 base and J by 0 bases, with 6 bases between the two germline ends. This CDR3 has 15 amino acids. The CDR3 region is CASSLGGPTNEKLFF. CDR3 nucleotide sequence: TGTGCCAGCAGTTTAGGGGGACCAACTAATGAAAAACTGTTTTTT.